This TCR beta chain was captured by sequencing in a study of shared clonotypes between healthy human individuals. Study information: The cohort had a couple of women and a few men, ages 18 to 49.

The CDR3 runs to 15 residues. Germline V gene data show CDR1 as SGHNT and CDR2 as YYREEE (reference sequence). With 0 bases removed from V and 3 bases from J, the gap between germline ends came to 10 bases. CD4+ cells underwent separation, giving CD45RA+ naive and CD45RA-negative memory subsets. This clone appeared a single time. The target antigen is unknown. General study results and limits: Across subsets, estimated richness was generally greater for naive than for memory populations.

The authors ran the assay at deep level. Some clones are missing from TCRdb's copy, which holds only in-frame ones; the method was immunoSEQ multiplex PCR. The sample contains about 660,000 clones, around 67% of which appear only once. The chain recombines TRBV5-4 with TRBJ2-4, with a weak D call TRBD2 (5 bases). Input material: memory CD4+ T cells sorted from blood. Subset given: CD45RA-negative fraction. This clonotype originated in a woman in her twenties or thirties in good health. CDR3 sequence reads: CASSLAGSSKNIQYF. The CDR3 nucleotides read TGTGCCAGCAGCTTGGCGGGGAGTAGCAAAAACATTCAGTACTTC.